The entry below describes one T cell receptor (beta chain). This receptor's antigen is unknown. No per-base quality is available; no much larger clone lies one base away. The cysteine opens and the phenylalanine closes a CDR3 of 16 amino acids. Only the CDR3 part of the read is kept: 48 bases, read in frame from the first base. The germline V gene supplies CDR1 SGHRS and CDR2 YFSETQ. V is trimmed back by 4 bases and J by 6 bases, and the junction contains 11 bases that no gene match accounts for. This sample was included in a study of blood T cell repertoires in COVID-19 (dated by TCRdb to the early 2020s). Study-level background: Samples covering the acute and convalescent phases of COVID-19 were provided by collaborators in the United States, Italy and Spain. Subjects who had been exposed to COVID-19, were actively infected with it, or had recovered from it provided the deeply sampled blood TCRbeta repertoires that made up the dataset. Nearly every sample came with metadata listing a de-identified subject ID, COVID-19 status, age in years and sex. The prospective study material was composed of cDNA or gDNA derived from T cells, B-cell-depleted T cells, or PBMCs. Where available, HLA class I and class II types were taken from metadata supplied by the sample provider and were not determined by assay-based typing. The repertoires were released in a freely available public database meant as a resource for research on the immune response to SARS-CoV-2. The samples were drawn from the first 160 participants of the ongoing ImmuneRACE study and from 950 to 1,500 subjects provided by 6 global collaborators.

The collaborating institutions used their own protocols to collect whole blood in K2EDTA tubes. Collaborator samples were shipped for TCRbeta analysis as frozen whole blood, isolated PBMCs, or DNA extracted from either sample type. What the research found in general, with its limitations: The amount of clinical and demographic metadata varied by source and participant and was provided uncurated.

TCRbeta CDR3 regions were amplified from genomic DNA using the immunoSEQ Assay, a bias-controlled multiplex PCR. For the original study's pipeline: Nucleated cell counts per sample were estimated from amplification of reference gene primers within the assay. To quantify the absolute abundance of each unique TCRbeta CDR3 rearrangement, sequence reads were collapsed and filtered. For each sample, productive Simpson clonality was calculated as the square root of Simpson's diversity index across productive rearrangements. The clones in this table, taken by TCRdb from immuneACCESS, are in-frame only. Not every clone is retained; where verified, under half of the shortfall comes from an unresolved V gene, and the cause of the rest is unknown. V and J calls and clone size come straight from that table; D and trimming were deduced from the DNA. The sample table shows just over 650,000 clones, and 90% are seen once. The ten largest account for under 0.3% of the sample.

The specimen was peripheral blood. This TCR was recovered from a woman aged 18-29 years with acute or convalescent COVID-19. This chain joins TRBV5-1 to TRBJ2-2, with 8 junctional bases fitting TRBD2. The CDR3 is CASSPWTSLTSGELFF. DNA sequence: TGCGCCAGCAGCCCCTGGACTAGCCTGACGTCCGGGGAGCTGTTTTTT.